The clone carrying this TCR beta chain occurred a few times. Its target is unknown. MiXCR was run by TCRdb on the reads, yielding one entry per CDR3 protein. The sample includes about 600,000 distinct CDR3 sequences, approximately 24% of them seen just once. These data are taken from a study of T cell repertoires in cytomegalovirus infection. About the research overall: Indications of both CMV infection and matching HLA type were provided by public TCR beta signatures. Study-wide results and limits: HLA-C-restricted CMV clonotypes gave the most frequent clonotype in two of eight donors.

Trimming removed 5 bases at V and 0 bases at J, with 4 bases between. This CDR3 contains 12 residues. In germline, CDR1 is SQVTM, CDR2 ANQGSEA. The V gene is TRBV29-1, the J gene TRBJ2-2; no reliable D call. The sample consisted of CD8+ T cells from PBMCs. This TCR derives from a human donor in good health (CMV status not recorded). Some clones in this sample may be carry-over from other donors' samples. CDR3 in amino acids: CSVWPNTGELFF. As DNA, the CDR3 is TGCAGCGTTTGGCCGAACACCGGGGAGCTGTTTTTT.